These 2 T cell receptor beta chains were all obtained from the same sample, sequenced in a study of spatial heterogeneity in lung cancer. Specified time point: sample taken at primary tumor resection. MiXCR was run by TCRdb on the 5' RACE reads, yielding one entry per CDR3 protein. The profile shows about 3,500 distinct CDR3 sequences, approximately 2.7% of them singletons. This material consisted of normal lung tissue next to the tumor, taken at surgery. These receptors originate from a female donor with early-stage non-small cell lung cancer.

In its sample, this clonotype ranks as medium-sized. The gene calls are TRBV7-8 and TRBJ1-5; D gene uncertain. Germline V CDR1 and CDR2: SGHVS, FQNEAQ. Trimming stripped 5 bases from V and 4 bases from J, with 9 bases between. The CDR3 is 13 residues long. The CDR3 spells CASSLDRNQPQHF. Written as DNA, the CDR3 is TGTGCCAGCAGCCTCGACCGTAATCAGCCCCAGCATTTT.

This clonotype is judged medium-sized (0.01 to 0.1%). The V gene is TRBV19, the J gene TRBJ2-3; D possibly corresponds to TRBD1 (6 bases). Trimming cost V 6 bases and J 2 bases, with 9 bases left between them. The CDR3 covers 13 residues. CDR1 LNHDA and CDR2 SQIVND come from the germline V gene (reference sequence). CDR3 loop: CASSWTVTDTQYF. The CDR3 coding sequence is TGTGCCAGTAGCTGGACAGTCACAGATACGCAGTATTTT.